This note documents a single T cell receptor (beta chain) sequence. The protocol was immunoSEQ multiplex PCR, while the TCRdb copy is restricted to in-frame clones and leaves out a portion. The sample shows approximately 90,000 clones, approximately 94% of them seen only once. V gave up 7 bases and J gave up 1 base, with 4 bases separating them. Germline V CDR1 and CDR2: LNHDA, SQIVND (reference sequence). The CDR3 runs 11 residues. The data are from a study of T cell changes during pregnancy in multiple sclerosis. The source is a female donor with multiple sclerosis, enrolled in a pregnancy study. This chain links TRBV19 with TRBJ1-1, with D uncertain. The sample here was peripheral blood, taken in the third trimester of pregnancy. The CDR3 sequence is CASTRNTEAFF. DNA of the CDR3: TGTGCCAGTACGAGGAACACTGAAGCTTTCTTT.